The rows below give T cell receptor beta chains drawn from one sample of a study of graft-versus-host responses after intestinal transplantation. Profiling relied on immunoSEQ multiplex PCR, and the TCRdb table lists in-frame clones only, not all of them. The sample consists of 20,000 to 25,000 clones, around 80% of them appearing once. These receptors' targets are unknown. The source material was unstimulated CD8+ T cells sorted from spleen or lymph node cells, sampled before transplant. The receptors originated from a human donor who was the organ donor for an intestinal transplant. CDR3s include the opening cysteine and the closing phenylalanine or tryptophan. Fields, in order: D gene, V gene, clone size, J gene, CDR3 protein, CDR3 DNA. D genes are given only for firm matches. Some rows have no size entry. The others give once, few or many, or a class for an expanded clone.

NA	TRBV7-9	few	TRBJ1-1	CASRPTGNTEAFF	TGTGCCAGCAGGCCCACAGGGAACACTGAAGCTTTCTTT
NA	TRBV11-3	few	TRBJ1-5	CASSLGEARPTCLWPQHF	TGTGCCAGCAGCTTAGGGGAGGCAAGGCCCACTTGTTTGTGGCCCCAGCATTTT
TRBD1	TRBV30	NA	TRBJ1-1	CAWSGTGDPEAFF	TGTGCCTGGAGTGGGACAGGCGACCCTGAAGCTTTCTTT
TRBD1	TRBV9	few	TRBJ2-1	CASSERDRGRDEQFF	TGTGCCAGCAGCGAACGGGACAGGGGAAGGGATGAGCAGTTCTTC
TRBD2	TRBV14	NA	TRBJ2-5	CASSQDLTSEKWETQYF	TGTGCCAGCAGCCAAGATTTGACTAGCGAAAAATGGGAGACCCAGTACTTC
NA	TRBV13	NA	TRBJ2-1	CASSARTTHNEQFF	TGTGCCAGCAGCGCCCGGACCACTCACAATGAGCAGTTCTTC
TRBD2	TRBV29-1	NA	TRBJ2-1	CSVEAGTSSNNEQFF	TGCAGCGTTGAAGCCGGGACTAGCTCCAACAATGAGCAGTTCTTC
NA	TRBV27	NA	TRBJ1-3	CASSPRGGSGNTIYF	TGTGCCAGCAGCCCGAGGGGCGGCTCTGGAAACACCATATATTTT
NA	TRBV5-4	NA	TRBJ2-2	CASSDGRDPNTGELFF	TGTGCCAGCAGCGATGGCAGGGACCCGAACACCGGGGAGCTGTTTTTT
TRBD1	TRBV5-6	NA	TRBJ2-5	CASRSTDRGEETQYF	TGTGCCAGCAGATCTACGGACAGGGGTGAAGAGACCCAGTACTTC
NA	TRBV6-1	NA	TRBJ2-1	CASSESSSYEQFF	TGTGCCAGCAGTGAGTCTAGCAGCTATGAGCAGTTCTTC
NA	TRBV27	NA	TRBJ2-5	CASSFLDSQETQYF	TGTGCCAGCAGTTTCTTGGACAGCCAAGAGACCCAGTACTTC
TRBD2	TRBV5-6	NA	TRBJ2-1	CATSTSVDELSSYNEQFF	TGTGCCACCTCAACTAGCGTGGATGAGTTAAGCTCCTACAATGAGCAGTTCTTC
NA	TRBV19	NA	TRBJ2-7	CASSIGPDSRYEQYF	TGTGCCAGTAGTATAGGACCCGACAGCCGTTACGAGCAGTACTTC
NA	TRBV7-9	NA	TRBJ2-3	CASSLVGGIADTQYF	TGTGCCAGCAGCTTAGTAGGCGGGATCGCAGATACGCAGTATTTT
NA	TRBV6-1	NA	TRBJ1-5	CARKKPNQPQHF	TGTGCCCGCAAGAAACCCAATCAGCCCCAGCATTTT
NA	TRBV27	few	TRBJ2-1	CASMSPQSPGQFF	TGTGCCAGCATGAGTCCCCAATCACCCGGGCAGTTCTTC
TRBD2	TRBV16	NA	TRBJ2-5	CASSAGTSGGFTKETQYF	TGTGCCAGCAGCGCGGGGACTAGCGGGGGATTCACGAAAGAGACCCAGTACTTC
NA	TRBV21-1	once	TRBJ1-2	CASSTATGGVYGYTF	TGTGCCAGCAGCACGGCGACAGGGGGCGTTTATGGCTACACCTTC
NA	TRBV12-5	once	TRBJ1-1	CASGLWGKNTEAFF	TGTGCTAGTGGTTTATGGGGAAAGAACACTGAAGCTTTCTTT
NA	TRBV27	once	TRBJ1-2	CASSPGALGYGYTF	TGTGCCAGCAGTCCCGGGGCATTGGGCTATGGCTACACCTTC
NA	TRBV5-1	NA	TRBJ2-7	CASSLDIAYEQYF	TGCGCCAGCAGCTTAGACATCGCCTACGAGCAGTACTTC
NA	TRBV4-1	NA	TRBJ1-2	CASSKDNYGYTF	TGCGCCAGCAGCAAGGATAACTATGGCTACACCTTC
TRBD1	TRBV15	NA	TRBJ1-2	CATSPSRGLHYGYTF	TGTGCCACCAGCCCAAGTAGGGGGCTACACTATGGCTACACCTTC
NA	TRBV30	NA	TRBJ1-2	CASNGLRVSINYGYTF	TGTGCCTCCAACGGTCTCAGGGTGAGTATAAACTATGGCTACACCTTC
NA	TRBV4-3	NA	TRBJ1-2	CASSQESRDTTNHGYTF	TGCGCCAGCAGCCAAGAATCGCGGGACACAACAAACCATGGCTACACCTTC
TRBD2	TRBV27	few	TRBJ2-1	CASSLLSSGSNEQFF	TGTGCCAGCAGTTTATTATCTAGCGGGAGCAATGAGCAGTTCTTC
NA	TRBV27	once	TRBJ2-7	CASSATLYEQYF	TGTGCCAGCAGCGCGACCCTCTACGAGCAGTACTTC
TRBD2	TRBV27	NA	TRBJ2-3	CASSWTSGALTSTDTQYF	TGTGCCAGCAGTTGGACTAGCGGGGCGCTTACTAGCACAGATACGCAGTATTTT
TRBD1	TRBV19	NA	TRBJ1-4	CASRDRGQVKSYEKLFF	TGTGCCAGTAGGGACAGGGGGCAGGTTAAGTCCTACGAAAAACTGTTTTTT
NA	TRBV4-1	NA	TRBJ2-7	CASSQAEDGSYEQYF	TGCGCCAGCAGCCAAGCTGAGGACGGATCCTACGAGCAGTACTTC
NA	TRBV9	NA	TRBJ2-3	CASSVVTGGITDTQYF	TGTGCCAGCAGCGTAGTTACGGGGGGCATCACAGATACGCAGTATTTT
NA	TRBV19	NA	TRBJ2-7	CASSSSYEQYF	TGTGCCAGTAGTTCCTCCTACGAGCAGTACTTC
NA	TRBV6-1	NA	TRBJ2-7	CASSELWGSYEQYF	TGTGCCAGCAGTGAATTATGGGGTTCCTACGAGCAGTACTTC
NA	TRBV15	NA	TRBJ2-1	CATSSGGGQPFF	TGTGCCACCAGCAGTGGGGGAGGACAGCCGTTCTTC
NA	TRBV7-2	NA	TRBJ2-5	CASSLGPWTLWEETQYF	TGTGCCAGCAGCTTAGGGCCCTGGACATTGTGGGAAGAGACCCAGTACTTC
TRBD2	TRBV5-4	NA	TRBJ2-7	CASSLASGGYEQYF	TGTGCCAGCAGCTTGGCTAGCGGGGGTTACGAGCAGTACTTC
NA	TRBV29-1	NA	TRBJ1-1	CSVGQNTEAFF	TGCAGCGTCGGACAGAACACTGAAGCTTTCTTT
NA	TRBV10-3	NA	TRBJ2-1	CAISDEATHSNEQFF	TGTGCCATCAGTGATGAAGCGACACACTCCAATGAGCAGTTCTTC
TRBD1	TRBV19	NA	TRBJ1-2	CASRGGGQGKDYGYTF	TGTGCCAGTAGGGGAGGGGGCCAGGGGAAGGACTATGGCTACACCTTC
TRBD2	TRBV7-6	NA	TRBJ2-2	CASSRPGGAGVGWTGELFF	TGTGCCAGCAGCCGCCCGGGTGGAGCGGGAGTAGGATGGACCGGGGAGCTGTTTTTT
TRBD1	TRBV7-7	NA	TRBJ2-5	CASSFGTGGAETQYF	TGTGCCAGCAGCTTCGGGACAGGGGGCGCGGAGACCCAGTACTTC
NA	TRBV11-2	NA	TRBJ2-1	CASSPGGDEQFF	TGTGCCAGCAGCCCGGGTGGAGATGAGCAGTTCTTC
TRBD2	TRBV6-1	few	TRBJ2-1	CASSEVRTSGNEQFF	TGTGCCAGCAGTGAAGTTCGGACTAGCGGTAATGAGCAGTTCTTC
NA	TRBV4-2	NA	TRBJ2-1	CASSPGLGDEQFF	TGTGCCAGCAGCCCCGGACTCGGCGATGAGCAGTTCTTC
TRBD1	TRBV30	NA	TRBJ2-3	CAWSVTGGADTQYF	TGTGCCTGGAGTGTGACAGGGGGGGCAGATACGCAGTATTTT
NA	TRBV27	few	TRBJ1-2	CASSFGGAWGYTF	TGTGCCAGCAGTTTCGGGGGGGCTTGGGGCTACACCTTC
NA	TRBV10-3	NA	TRBJ2-2	CAISEFRDSPTGELFF	TGTGCCATCAGTGAGTTCCGGGACTCCCCCACCGGGGAGCTGTTTTTT
NA	TRBV6-6	NA	TRBJ1-2	CASSYSIRPYGYTF	TGTGCCAGCAGTTACTCGATCAGGCCCTATGGCTACACCTTC
TRBD2	TRBV29-1	NA	TRBJ2-1	CSVEGLAGIYNEQFF	TGCAGCGTTGAAGGCCTAGCGGGAATCTACAATGAGCAGTTCTTC
TRBD2	TRBV4-2	NA	TRBJ2-2	CASSQPGLDSGELFF	TGTGCCAGCAGCCAGCCGGGACTAGATTCCGGGGAGCTGTTTTTT
TRBD2	TRBV29-1	once	TRBJ2-1	CSAGGGSYNEQFF	TGCAGCGCCGGCGGGGGCTCCTACAATGAGCAGTTCTTC
TRBD1	TRBV7-8	NA	TRBJ1-5	CASSLGQGADQPQHF	TGTGCCAGCAGCCTAGGACAGGGGGCCGATCAGCCCCAGCATTTT
NA	TRBV27	NA	TRBJ1-5	CASSLALGQPQHF	TGTGCCAGCAGTTTAGCTTTGGGTCAGCCCCAGCATTTT
TRBD2	TRBV9	NA	TRBJ2-7	CASSVEYGGVYEQYF	TGTGCCAGCAGCGTAGAGTATGGGGGGGTCTACGAGCAGTACTTC
NA	TRBV14	NA	TRBJ1-1	CASSLGRRISEAFF	TGTGCCAGCAGCCTGGGGCGTCGGATCTCTGAAGCTTTCTTT
NA	TRBV7-8	NA	TRBJ2-3	CASSLGASPADTQYF	TGTGCCAGCAGCTTAGGGGCTAGTCCGGCAGATACGCAGTATTTT
NA	TRBV7-9	few	TRBJ1-3	CASSFNRRTSGNTIYF	TGTGCCAGCAGCTTTAATCGCAGGACCTCTGGAAACACCATATATTTT
NA	TRBV19	NA	TRBJ2-2	CASNPIFEGPGELFF	TGTGCCAGTAATCCGATTTTCGAGGGCCCCGGGGAGCTGTTTTTT
NA	TRBV7-6	few	TRBJ2-5	CASSLGTPGTLQETQYF	TGTGCCAGCAGCTTAGGGACCCCGGGGACCCTCCAAGAGACCCAGTACTTC